These 25 T cell receptor beta chains were all obtained from the same sample, sequenced in a study of cytomegalovirus exposure and HLA in healthy donors. Researchers ran the PCR with 60 Vbeta and 13 Jbeta primers. Method: immunoSEQ multiplex PCR; TCRdb's copy keeps in-frame clones and lacks some. The table lists 130,000 or so clones, almost 85% of them singletons. Input material: PBMCs. The source of these receptors is a woman under 30 in good health and CMV-seronegative.

The chain uses TRBV6-5 and TRBJ1-2; 9 bases are a match to TRBD1. CDR1 is MNHEY and CDR2 is SVGAGI in the germline V gene. The CDR3 sequence is 13 residues long. Trimming cost V 6 bases and J 7 bases; bases outside gene matches: 6. CDR3 nucleotides: TGTGCCAGCAGAACAGGGGGCTTGGGTGGCTACACCTTC. This gives the protein CASRTGGLGGYTF.

V is TRBV19 and J is TRBJ2-7; 11 nucleotides line up with TRBD2. Germline CDR1 LNHDA, CDR2 SQIVND (reference sequence). This CDR3 region has 15 residues. V shed 8 bases and J 3 bases; nucleotides not matched to a gene: 9. The CDR3 region has the DNA TGTGCCAGTGCTAGCGGGAGGTCCGGAGGCTACGAGCAGTACTTC. Translated, it gives CASASGRSGGYEQYF.

In DNA, the CDR3 is TGCGCCAGCAGTCAACGCCTAATCAGGTGGAAAAAGGCCGAGCAGTACTTC. This sequence encodes CASSQRLIRWKKAEQYF. The rearrangement links TRBV23-1 to TRBJ2-7, with D uncertain. TRBV23-1 is identified as an open reading frame with a role that is uncertain. This CDR3 is 17 amino acids long. V gave up 2 bases and J gave up 6 bases, with 23 bases separating them.

The chain recombines TRBV13 with TRBJ1-3, with a tentative D call TRBD1 (5 bases). Trimming pared 3 bases from V and 0 bases from J, leaving 15 bases between. CDR3 length: 17 amino acids. The germline V gene encodes CDR1 PRHDT and CDR2 FYEKMQ (reference sequence). CDR3 bases: TGTGCCAGCAGCTTTAGGGGCTACCCTAGCTCTGGAAACACCATATATTTT. This translates into CASSFRGYPSSGNTIYF.

The chain uses TRBV5-8 and TRBJ2-2, with D unresolved. Per germline, CDR1 SGHTS and CDR2 YDEGEE. The CDR3 runs 13 residues. Trimming left V 7 bases short and J 1 base short, with 8 bases between. CDR3 residues: CASSELNTGELFF. In DNA form, the CDR3 reads TGTGCCAGCTCCGAGCTGAACACCGGGGAGCTGTTTTTT.

There are a few counts of this clone. V usage is TRBV14 and J usage is TRBJ2-3, with unresolved D. V shed 3 bases and J shed 3 bases, with 4 bases lying between them. Germline V gives CDR1 SGHDN, CDR2 FVKESK. The CDR3 is 12 amino acids. This chain's CDR3 is CASSHRTDTQYF. The CDR3 bases are TGTGCCAGCAGCCATCGTACAGATACGCAGTATTTT. The full variable domain, completed using reference TRBV14 and TRBJ2-3, is EAGVTQFPSHSVIEKGQTVTLRCDPISGHDNLYWYRRVMGKEIKFLLHFVKESKQDESGMPNNRFLAERTGGTYSTLKVQPAELEDSGVYFCASSHRTDTQYFGPGTRLTVL.

This chain links TRBV19 with TRBJ2-7, with a possible D match to TRBD1 (6 bases). Between the trimmed V and J ends, which lost 1 base and 4 bases, there was a span of 14 bases. CDR1 LNHDA and CDR2 SQIVND come from the germline V gene (reference sequence). The CDR3 loop spans 15 amino acids. In DNA, the CDR3 is TGTGCCAGTAGTATAGCTGTTCGGACAGCGTACGAGCAGTACTTC. The encoded protein is CASSIAVRTAYEQYF. Together with reference TRBV19 and TRBJ2-7, the CDR3 gives the full variable domain: DGGITQSPKYLFRKEGQNVTLSCEQNLNHDAMYWYRQDPGQGLRLIYYSQIVNDFQKGDIAEGYSVSREKKESFPLTVTSAQKNPTAFYLCASSIAVRTAYEQYFGPGTRLTVT.

This chain uses TRBV30 with TRBJ2-3; perhaps TRBD2 as D (7 bases). The germline CDR1 and CDR2 sequences are GTSNPN and SVGIG (reference sequence). The CDR3 runs 13 residues. Trimming took off 5 bases at V and 0 bases at J, with 9 bases between the two ends. CDR3 sequence (DNA): TGTGCCTGGCGGGGGGCTAGCACAGATACGCAGTATTTT. It encodes CAWRGASTDTQYF. Full variable domain (outside the CDR3, taken from reference TRBV30 and TRBJ2-3): SQTIHQWPATLVQPVGSPLSLECTVEGTSNPNLYWYRQAAGRGLQLLFYSVGIGQISSEVPQNLSASRPQDRQFILSSKKLLLSDSGFYLCAWRGASTDTQYFGPGTRLTVL.

This clone has only a few counts. The J gene is TRBJ1-3, the V gene TRBV27; a weak D match, TRBD1 (5 bases). The CDR3 is made up of 15 amino acids. Trimming pared 4 bases from V and 0 bases from J, leaving 10 bases between. Germline CDR1 reads MNHEY; CDR2 reads SMNVEV (reference sequence). CDR3 in DNA: TGTGCCAGCAGTTACAGGTTCACCTCTGGAAACACCATATATTTT. It codes for CASSYRFTSGNTIYF.

V gene TRBV29-1 combines with J gene TRBJ1-1, with a possible D match to TRBD1 (6 bases). Germline CDR1 is SQVTM and CDR2 is ANQGSEA. The CDR3 is 14 amino acids. Trimming stripped 6 bases from V and 0 bases from J, with 14 bases between. CDR3 nucleotides: TGCAGCGTCGGTCCGGGACACCTGAACACTGAAGCTTTCTTT. Translating it yields CSVGPGHLNTEAFF.

The sample holds one count of this clone. This chain joins TRBV2 and TRBJ1-5; D perhaps matches TRBD1 (6 bases). The CDR3 length is 14 residues. Trimming removed 7 bases at V and 0 bases at J, with 10 bases between. Germline V gene data show CDR1 as SNHLY and CDR2 as FYNNEI. In DNA form, the CDR3 reads TGTGCCAGCAACGGACAGATTAGCAATCAGCCCCAGCATTTT. It yields the protein CASNGQISNQPQHF.

This clone appeared a single time. The same CDR3 arises from other DNA sequences in this sample as well. The chain uses TRBV6-1 and TRBJ1-5, with a weak D call TRBD1 (5 bases). The germline V and J ends were trimmed by 4 bases and 0 bases, with 13 bases remaining between them. The CDR3 is 16 residues long. Germline values: CDR1 MNHNS, CDR2 SASEGT. The CDR3 loop reads CASSGQNLYSNQPQHF. CDR3 sequence (DNA): TGTGCCAGCAGTGGACAGAACCTTTATAGCAATCAGCCCCAGCATTTT.

This clone appeared a single time. V usage is TRBV9 and J usage is TRBJ1-2; no definite D call. The CDR3 contains 15 residues. Germline V CDR1 and CDR2: SGDLS, YYNGEE. V lost 3 bases to trimming and J lost 7 bases, with 19 bases between them. CDR3 bases: TGTGCCAGCAGCGCCCTCCGACATGAGGGAGGTGGCTACACCTTC. Its protein is CASSALRHEGGGYTF.

The J gene is TRBJ1-5, the V gene TRBV7-2, with D possibly matching TRBD1 (5 bases). Trimming shortened V by 2 bases and J by 2 bases, and 16 bases separated the two germline ends. The CDR3 contains 17 residues. CDR1 and CDR2 (germline): SGHTA, FQGNSA. CDR3 coding DNA: TGTGCCAGCAGCTTAATGGGTGGGGGGGTTGGCAATCAGCCCCAGCATTTT. Its translation is CASSLMGGGVGNQPQHF.

This chain connects TRBV19 to TRBJ1-2; D may be TRBD1 (6 bases). Germline CDR1 is LNHDA and CDR2 is SQIVND (reference sequence). V lost 4 bases, J lost 0 bases, and 12 bases lay in between. The CDR3 covers 15 residues. The chain's CDR3 is CASSTTDSSNYGYTF. As DNA, the CDR3 is TGTGCCAGTAGTACAACGGACAGCTCTAACTATGGCTACACCTTC.

The chain links TRBV4-1 to TRBJ2-3; 8 positions match TRBD2. This CDR3 region has 16 residues. CDR1 and CDR2 from the germline V gene are MGHRA and YSYEKL. The V and J ends lost 4 bases and 4 bases, in that order; junction bases with no gene match: 10. CDR3 protein: CASSPWVGRGADTQYF. The CDR3 bases are TGCGCCAGCAGCCCATGGGTAGGGCGGGGGGCAGATACGCAGTATTTT.

The chain has TRBV5-4 and TRBJ2-1; a weak D match, TRBD1 (6 bases). The germline V gene has CDR1 SGHNT and CDR2 YYREEE (reference sequence). CDR3 length: 13 residues. Trimming pared 7 bases from V and 10 bases from J, leaving 18 bases between. The CDR3 loop reads CASSPGVVEEQFF. For the CDR3, the DNA is TGTGCCAGCTCACCAGGGGTCGTGGAGGAGCAGTTCTTC.

The gene calls are TRBV5-1 and TRBJ1-3; D perhaps matches TRBD1 (5 bases). Germline CDR1 and CDR2: SGHRS and YFSETQ. V was pared by 4 bases and J by 0 bases, with 11 bases between. The CDR3 totals 15 residues. The CDR3 nucleotides read TGCGCCAGCAGCGCCGGGGACTCCTCTGGAAACACCATATATTTT. This sequence encodes CASSAGDSSGNTIYF.

This clone was seen a handful of times. V is TRBV6-5 and J is TRBJ2-3; no clear D gene. The V and J ends lost 3 bases and 0 bases respectively, with 10 bases between them. Germline V gives CDR1 MNHEY, CDR2 SVGAGI. The CDR3 loop spans 15 amino acids. CDR3 sequence (DNA): TGTGCCAGCAGTTATGGCCACAGAAGCACAGATACGCAGTATTTT. This sequence encodes CASSYGHRSTDTQYF.

The chain employs TRBV7-2 and TRBJ2-7, with TRBD1 identical over 8 bases. J lost 7 bases, V lost 3 bases, and 11 bases had no gene match. Germline V CDR1 and CDR2: SGHTA, FQGNSA. The CDR3 has 15 residues. CDR3 bases: TGTGCCAGCAGCTTGGGGACAGGAGGAACCCGAGAGCAGTACTTC. Protein: CASSLGTGGTREQYF. The whole variable domain, remainder taken from reference TRBV7-2 and TRBJ2-7, is GAGVSQSPSNKVTEKGKDVELRCDPISGHTALYWYRQSLGQGLEFLIYFQGNSAPDKSGLPSDRFSAERTGGSVSTLTIQRTQQEDSAVYLCASSLGTGGTREQYFGPGTRLTVT.

CDR3 sequence reads: CASSQAVVSQRGNTIYF. The CDR3 coding sequence is TGTGCCAGCAGCCAAGCGGTAGTTTCCCAGCGTGGAAACACCATATATTTT. The chain couples TRBV4-2 to TRBJ1-3; D not resolved. The CDR3 totals 17 residues. In germline, CDR1 is LGHNA, CDR2 YNFKEQ. V was trimmed by 1 base and J by 3 bases, leaving 16 bases between them.

The V gene is TRBV20-1, the J gene TRBJ1-2, with D possibly matching TRBD1 (5 bases). V shed 7 bases and J shed 6 bases, with 9 bases lying between them. Germline V lookup: CDR1 DFQATT, CDR2 SNEGSKA (reference sequence). The CDR3 has 10 amino acids. This chain's CDR3 is CSGQGNGYTF. The CDR3 DNA follows: TGCAGTGGTCAGGGAAATGGCTACACCTTC.

Of note for this clone: An end of the junction does not agree with germline; a read error may underlie this. The chain uses TRBV5-6 and TRBJ2-6, with TRBD1 as a possible D gene (5 bases). CDR1 is SGHDT, CDR2 YYEEEE, per germline. This CDR3 comprises 15 residues. This CDR3 is CASSLRATGANGLTF. For the CDR3, the DNA is TGTGCCAGCAGCTTGCGGGCTACTGGGGCCAACGGCCTGACTTTC.

The CDR3 DNA is TGTGCCAGCCCCCGGCGGGACTCCTACGAGCAGTACTTC. Residues: CASPRRDSYEQYF. V gene TRBV5-8 combines with J gene TRBJ2-7, with D possibly TRBD2 on 6 matching bases. The V and J ends lost 7 bases and 0 bases respectively, with 11 bases between them. The V gene's germline CDR1 is SGHTS and CDR2 YDEGEE. This CDR3 has 13 amino acids.

The rearrangement joins TRBV19 to TRBJ1-2; 7 bases are shared with TRBD1. The length of the CDR3 is 17 residues. The germline CDR1 and CDR2 sequences are LNHDA and SQIVND (reference sequence). After removal of 4 bases from V and 6 bases from J, the junction contained 17 bases not matched to a gene. As DNA, the CDR3 is TGTGCCAGTAGTAGCCTGTTTACTAGGCCCGACAGGGATGGCTACACCTTC. Translation: CASSSLFTRPDRDGYTF.